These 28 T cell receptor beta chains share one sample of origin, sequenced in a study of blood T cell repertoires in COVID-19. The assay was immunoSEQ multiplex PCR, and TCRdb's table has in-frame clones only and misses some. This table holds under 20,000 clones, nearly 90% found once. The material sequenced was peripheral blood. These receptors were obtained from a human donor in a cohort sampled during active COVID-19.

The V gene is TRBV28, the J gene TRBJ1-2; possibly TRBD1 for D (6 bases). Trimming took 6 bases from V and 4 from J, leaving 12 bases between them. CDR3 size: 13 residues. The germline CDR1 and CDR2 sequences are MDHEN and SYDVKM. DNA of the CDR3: TGTGCCAGCAGAAGCGGGGGGCCCTATGGCTACACCTTC. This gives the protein CASRSGGPYGYTF.

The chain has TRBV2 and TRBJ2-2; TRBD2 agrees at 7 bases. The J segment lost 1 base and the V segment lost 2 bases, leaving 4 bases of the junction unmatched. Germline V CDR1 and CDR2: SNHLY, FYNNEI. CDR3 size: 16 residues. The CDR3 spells CASSELPGGNTGELFF. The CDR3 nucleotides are TGTGCCAGCAGTGAACTCCCGGGAGGGAACACCGGGGAGCTGTTTTTT.

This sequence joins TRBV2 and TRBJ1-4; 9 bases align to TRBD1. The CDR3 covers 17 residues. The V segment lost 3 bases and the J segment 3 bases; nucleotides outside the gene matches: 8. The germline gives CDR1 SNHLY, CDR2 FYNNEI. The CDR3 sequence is CASSDGNRGLSNEKLFF. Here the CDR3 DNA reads TGTGCCAGCAGTGACGGTAACAGGGGGCTCTCTAATGAAAAACTGTTTTTT. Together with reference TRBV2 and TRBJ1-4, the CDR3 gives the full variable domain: EPEVTQTPSHQVTQMGQEVILRCVPISNHLYFYWYRQILGQKVEFLVSFYNNEISEKSEIFDDQFSVERPDGSNFTLKIRSTKLEDSAMYFCASSDGNRGLSNEKLFFGSGTQLSVL.

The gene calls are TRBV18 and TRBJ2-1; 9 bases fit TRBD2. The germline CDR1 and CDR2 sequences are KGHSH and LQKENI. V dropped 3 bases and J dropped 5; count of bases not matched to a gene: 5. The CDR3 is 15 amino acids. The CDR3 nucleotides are TGTGCCAGCTCACCGCCTAGCGGGATCAACAATGAGCAGTTCTTC. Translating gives CASSPPSGINNEQFF.

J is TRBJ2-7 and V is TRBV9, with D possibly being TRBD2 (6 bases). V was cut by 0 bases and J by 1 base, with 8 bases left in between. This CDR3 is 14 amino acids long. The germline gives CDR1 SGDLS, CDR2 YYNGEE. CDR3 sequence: CASSVAGESYEQYF. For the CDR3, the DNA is TGTGCCAGCAGCGTAGCGGGAGAGTCCTACGAGCAGTACTTC. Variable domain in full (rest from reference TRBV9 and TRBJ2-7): DSGVTQTPKHLITATGQRVTLRCSPRSGDLSVYWYQQSLDQGLQFLIQYYNGEERAKGNILERFSAQQFPDLHSELNLSSLELGDSALYFCASSVAGESYEQYFGPGTRLTVT.

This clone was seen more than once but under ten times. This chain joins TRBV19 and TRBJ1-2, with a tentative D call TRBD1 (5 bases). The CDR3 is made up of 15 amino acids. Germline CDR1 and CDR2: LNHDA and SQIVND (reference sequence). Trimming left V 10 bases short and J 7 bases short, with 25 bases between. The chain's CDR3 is CATSSSGVRFAGYTF. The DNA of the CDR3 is TGTGCCACCTCATCCTCGGGGGTACGGTTTGCTGGCTACACCTTC.

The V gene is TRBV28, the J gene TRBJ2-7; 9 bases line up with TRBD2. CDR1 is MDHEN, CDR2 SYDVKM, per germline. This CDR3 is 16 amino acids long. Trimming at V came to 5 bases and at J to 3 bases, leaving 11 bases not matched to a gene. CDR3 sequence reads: CASSPRAAGGNYEQYF. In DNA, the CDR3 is TGTGCCAGCAGTCCCAGGGCCGCGGGAGGGAACTACGAGCAGTACTTC. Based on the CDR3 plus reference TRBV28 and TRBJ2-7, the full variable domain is DVKVTQSSRYLVKRTGEKVFLECVQDMDHENMFWYRQDPGLGLRLIYFSYDVKMKEKGDIPEGYSVSREKKERFSLILESASTNQTSMYLCASSPRAAGGNYEQYFGPGTRLTVT.

The CDR3 is CASRDGPSRDQPQHF. The CDR3 DNA follows: TGTGCCAGCAGAGACGGCCCCTCGAGGGATCAGCCCCAGCATTTT. V and J are TRBV7-2 and TRBJ1-5; D remains unclear. This CDR3 spans 15 amino acids. Looked up from germline, CDR1 is SGHTA and CDR2 is FQGNSA. V was cut by 6 bases and J by 5 bases, with 17 bases left in between.

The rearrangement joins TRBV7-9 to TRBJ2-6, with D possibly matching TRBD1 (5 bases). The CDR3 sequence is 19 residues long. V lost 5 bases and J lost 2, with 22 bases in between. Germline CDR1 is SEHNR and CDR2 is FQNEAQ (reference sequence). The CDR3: CASSPNGRASLPGANVLTF. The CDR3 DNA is TGTGCCAGCAGCCCCAATGGCAGGGCCAGTCTCCCTGGGGCCAACGTCCTGACTTTC.

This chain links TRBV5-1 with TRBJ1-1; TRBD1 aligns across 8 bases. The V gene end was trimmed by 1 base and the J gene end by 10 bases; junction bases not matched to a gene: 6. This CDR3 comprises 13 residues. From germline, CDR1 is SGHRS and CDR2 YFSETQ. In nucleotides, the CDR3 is TGCGCCAGCAGCTTGCAGGGGGCTATCGTAGCTTTCTTT. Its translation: CASSLQGAIVAFF.

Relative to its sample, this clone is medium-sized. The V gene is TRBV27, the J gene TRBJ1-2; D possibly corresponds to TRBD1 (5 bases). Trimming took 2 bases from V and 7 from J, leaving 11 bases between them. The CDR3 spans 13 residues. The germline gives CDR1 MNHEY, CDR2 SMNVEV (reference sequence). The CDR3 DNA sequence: TGTGCCAGCAGTTTAATGGGGCAGGGTGGCTACACCTTC. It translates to CASSLMGQGGYTF.

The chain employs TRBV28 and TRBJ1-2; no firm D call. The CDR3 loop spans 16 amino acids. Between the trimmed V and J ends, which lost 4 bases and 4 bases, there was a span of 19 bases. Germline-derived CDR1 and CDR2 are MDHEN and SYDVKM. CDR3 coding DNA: TGTGCCAGCAGTTCACTAACTAGTCCGCCTGGCTATGGCTACACCTTC. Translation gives CASSSLTSPPGYGYTF.

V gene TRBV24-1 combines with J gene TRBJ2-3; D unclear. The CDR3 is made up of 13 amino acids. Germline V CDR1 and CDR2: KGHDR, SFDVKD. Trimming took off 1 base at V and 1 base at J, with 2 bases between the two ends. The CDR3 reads CATSDFGTDTQYF. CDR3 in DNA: TGTGCCACCAGTGATTTCGGCACAGATACGCAGTATTTT.

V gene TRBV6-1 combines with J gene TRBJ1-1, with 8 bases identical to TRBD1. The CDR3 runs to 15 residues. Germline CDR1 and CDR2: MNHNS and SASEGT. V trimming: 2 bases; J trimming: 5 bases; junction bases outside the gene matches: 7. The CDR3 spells CASSEHTGGGTEAFF. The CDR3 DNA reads TGTGCCAGCAGTGAACACACAGGGGGAGGTACTGAAGCTTTCTTT.

The CDR3 DNA reads as TGCGCCAGCAGCTTGGGGCTAGCCGCGCCCGGCACAGATACGCAGTATTTT. It translates to CASSLGLAAPGTDTQYF. The V call is TRBV5-1, the J call TRBJ2-3; D is perhaps TRBD2 (5 bases). V was pared by 0 bases and J by 1 base, with 15 bases between. The CDR3 extends over 17 amino acids. Germline V lookup: CDR1 SGHRS, CDR2 YFSETQ.

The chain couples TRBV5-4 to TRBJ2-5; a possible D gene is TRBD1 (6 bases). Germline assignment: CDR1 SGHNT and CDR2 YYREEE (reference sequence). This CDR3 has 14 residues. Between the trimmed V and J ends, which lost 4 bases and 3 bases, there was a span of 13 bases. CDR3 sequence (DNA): TGTGCCAGCAGCCCGGGACAAACTAAAGAGACCCAGTACTTC. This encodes CASSPGQTKETQYF.

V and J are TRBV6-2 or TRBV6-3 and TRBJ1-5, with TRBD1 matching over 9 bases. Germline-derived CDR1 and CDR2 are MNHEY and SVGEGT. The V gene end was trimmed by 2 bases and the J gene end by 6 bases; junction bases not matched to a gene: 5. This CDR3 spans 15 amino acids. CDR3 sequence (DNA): TGTGCCAGCAGTTACGGGGGGACAGGGCCTCAGCCCCAGCATTTT. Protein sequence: CASSYGGTGPQPQHF.

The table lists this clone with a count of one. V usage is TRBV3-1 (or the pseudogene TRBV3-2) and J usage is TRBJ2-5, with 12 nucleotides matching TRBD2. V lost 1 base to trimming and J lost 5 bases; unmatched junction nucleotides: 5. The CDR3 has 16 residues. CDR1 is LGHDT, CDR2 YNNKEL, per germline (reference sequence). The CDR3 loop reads CASSQGTSGIRETQYF. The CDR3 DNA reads TGTGCCAGCAGCCAAGGGACTAGCGGGATTAGGGAGACCCAGTACTTC.

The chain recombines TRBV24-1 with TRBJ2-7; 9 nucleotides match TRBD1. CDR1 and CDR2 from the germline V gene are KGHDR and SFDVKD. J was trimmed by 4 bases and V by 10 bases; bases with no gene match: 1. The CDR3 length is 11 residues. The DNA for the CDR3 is TGTGCCACGGGACAGGGTTACGAGCAGTACTTC. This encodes CATGQGYEQYF.

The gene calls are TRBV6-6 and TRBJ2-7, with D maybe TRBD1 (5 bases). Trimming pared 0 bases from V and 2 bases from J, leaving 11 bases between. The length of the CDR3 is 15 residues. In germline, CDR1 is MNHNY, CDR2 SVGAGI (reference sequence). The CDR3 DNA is TGTGCCAGCAGTTACTCGGTCAGGGAAACCTACGAGCAGTACTTC. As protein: CASSYSVRETYEQYF.

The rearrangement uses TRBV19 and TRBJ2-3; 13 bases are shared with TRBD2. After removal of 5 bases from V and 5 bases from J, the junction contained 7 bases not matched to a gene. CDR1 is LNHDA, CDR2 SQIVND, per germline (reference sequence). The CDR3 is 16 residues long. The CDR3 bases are TGTGCCAGTAGTCCTCGGACTAGCGGGAGTAGAGATACGCAGTATTTT. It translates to CASSPRTSGSRDTQYF.

The CDR3 DNA reads TGTGCCAGCAGCTCGCGGTTAACTAGCACAGATACGCAGTATTTT. Translation gives CASSSRLTSTDTQYF. The gene calls are TRBV5-4 and TRBJ2-3; the D is unclear. Per germline, CDR1 SGHNT and CDR2 YYREEE (reference sequence). V gave up 3 bases and J gave up 0 bases, with 11 bases separating them. CDR3 size: 15 residues. Based on the CDR3 plus reference TRBV5-4 and TRBJ2-3, the full variable domain is ETGVTQSPTHLIKTRGQQVTLRCSSQSGHNTVSWYQQALGQGPQFIFQYYREEENGRGNFPPRFSGLQFPNYSSELNVNALELDDSALYLCASSSRLTSTDTQYFGPGTRLTVL.

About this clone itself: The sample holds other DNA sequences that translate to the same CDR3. The CDR3 reads CASSLGQGGEKLFF. As DNA, the CDR3 is TGCGCCAGCAGCTTGGGGCAGGGTGGTGAAAAACTGTTTTTT. V and J are TRBV5-1 and TRBJ1-4; tentative D call: TRBD1 (5 bases). The germline CDR1 and CDR2 sequences are SGHRS and YFSETQ. Trimming cost V 0 bases and J 7 bases, with 10 bases left between them. This CDR3 comprises 14 residues.

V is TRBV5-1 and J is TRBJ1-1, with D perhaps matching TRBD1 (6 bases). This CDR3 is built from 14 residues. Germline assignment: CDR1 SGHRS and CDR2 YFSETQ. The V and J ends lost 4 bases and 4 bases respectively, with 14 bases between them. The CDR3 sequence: CASSALQGGTEAFF. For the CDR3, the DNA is TGCGCCAGCAGCGCGCTACAGGGTGGCACTGAAGCTTTCTTT.

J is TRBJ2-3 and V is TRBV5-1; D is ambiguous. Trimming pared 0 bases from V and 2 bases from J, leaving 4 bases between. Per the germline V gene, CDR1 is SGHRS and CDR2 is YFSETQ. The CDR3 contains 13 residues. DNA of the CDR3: TGCGCCAGCAGCTTGGCGTACACAGATACGCAGTATTTT. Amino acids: CASSLAYTDTQYF.

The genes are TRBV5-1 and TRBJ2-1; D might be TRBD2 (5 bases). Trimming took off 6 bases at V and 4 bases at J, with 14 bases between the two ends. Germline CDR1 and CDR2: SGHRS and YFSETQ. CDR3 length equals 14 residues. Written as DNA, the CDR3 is TGCGCCAGCACTCCCGGGAACGCATACAATGAGCAGTTCTTC. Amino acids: CASTPGNAYNEQFF.

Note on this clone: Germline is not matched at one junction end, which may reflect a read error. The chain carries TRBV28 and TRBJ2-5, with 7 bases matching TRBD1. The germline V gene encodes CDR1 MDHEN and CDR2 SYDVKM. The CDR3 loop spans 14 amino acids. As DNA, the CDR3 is TGTGCCAGCAGTTCTCAATACCGACAGGGATCGAGGCACTTC. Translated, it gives CASSSQYRQGSRHF.

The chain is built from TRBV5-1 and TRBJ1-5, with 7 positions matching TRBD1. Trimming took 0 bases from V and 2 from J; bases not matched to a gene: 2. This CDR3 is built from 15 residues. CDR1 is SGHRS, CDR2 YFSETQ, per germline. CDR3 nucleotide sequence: TGCGCCAGCAGCTTGGGGACAGGCGGCAATCAGCCCCAGCATTTT. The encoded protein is CASSLGTGGNQPQHF.